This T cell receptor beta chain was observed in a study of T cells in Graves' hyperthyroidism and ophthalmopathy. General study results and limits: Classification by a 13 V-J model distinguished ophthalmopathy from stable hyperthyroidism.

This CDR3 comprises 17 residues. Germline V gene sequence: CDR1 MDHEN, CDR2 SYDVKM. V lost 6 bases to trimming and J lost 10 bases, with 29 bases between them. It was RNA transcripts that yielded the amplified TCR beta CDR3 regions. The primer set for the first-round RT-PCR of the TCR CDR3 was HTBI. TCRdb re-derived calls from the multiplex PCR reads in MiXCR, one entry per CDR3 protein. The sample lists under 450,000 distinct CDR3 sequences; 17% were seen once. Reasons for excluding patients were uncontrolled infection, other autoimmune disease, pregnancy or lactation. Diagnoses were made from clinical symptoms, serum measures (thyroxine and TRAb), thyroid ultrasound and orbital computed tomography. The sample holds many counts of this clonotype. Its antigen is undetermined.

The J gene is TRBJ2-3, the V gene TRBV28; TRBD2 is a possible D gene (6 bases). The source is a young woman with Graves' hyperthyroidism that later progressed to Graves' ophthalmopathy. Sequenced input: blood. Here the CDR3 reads CASSGLGLVAGPQSQYF. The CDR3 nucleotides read TGTGCCAGCAGCGGCCTGGGGTTGGTGGCGGGGCCTCAATCGCAGTATTTT.